This T cell receptor beta chain stems from a study of tissue T cells after allogeneic stem cell transplantation. General observations from the study: Blood and spleen captured only part of the tissue TCR repertoire. TCR repertoires tracked anatomic similarity, regardless of disease or transplant status.

A remark on this clone: Antigen unknown. Gene names are the mouse ones.

Sample time point: mouse harvest day 7 after allogeneic transplant. Mouse grafts combined 10^7 T-cell-depleted bone marrow cells with 10^6 splenic CD5+ T cells. Mice had MHC-mismatched B6 into BALB/c GVHD, sampled day 7 or 14. TCRbeta CDR3 was sequenced at survey depth with template counts. The assay was immunoSEQ multiplex PCR, and TCRdb's table has in-frame clones only and misses some. The sample has 6,000 to 7,500 clones, approximately 42% seen once; the top ten hold 2% to 2.5%. This TCR was sampled from a female BALB/c mouse given C57BL/6 T cells with graft-versus-host disease after an allogeneic hematopoietic cell transplant. What was sequenced was skin.

The CDR3 spells CSSSQEGANSDYTF. CDR3 DNA (partial): TGCTCCAGCAGTCAAGAGGGGGCAAACTCCGACTACACC. The chain employs TRBV23 and TRBJ1-2; the table's D gene call, TRBD1, was not cross checked with the DNA. The read ends 1 residue early relative to the CDR3; the germline J gene fills the gap. Looked up from germline, CDR1 is KGHTA and CDR2 is FQNQQP. CDR3 length equals 14 residues. Combining the CDR3 with reference TRBV23 and TRBJ1-2 gives the whole variable domain DAAVTQKPRYLIKMKGQEAEMKCIPEKGHTAVFWYQQKQSKELKFLIYFQNQQPLDQIDMVKERFSAVCPSSSLCSLGIRTCEAEDSALYLCSSSQEGANSDYTFGSGTRLLVI.